This T cell receptor beta chain was retrieved from a study of T cell repertoires in urothelial bladder cancer (dated by TCRdb to the late 2010s). For the wider study: Of the approximately 12 resected lesions, three were clinical stage cT0, three were cTa, three were cT1 and three were cT2 or greater. The study compared TCR repertoire clonality in bladder tumors with that in benign bladder inflammation. Some 13 patients with bladder lesions who were undergoing transurethral resection were prospectively identified. Approximately 11 resected bladder lesions, made up of urothelial carcinoma (UC+) and benign (UC-) specimens, were studied. Beyond this particular receptor, the publication reports: A single T-cell clone reached up to roughly 17% of infiltrating lymphocytes in carcinoma specimens, compared with less than 2.5% in benign specimens. Urothelial carcinoma specimens had a median of about 6,000 T cells, fewer than the median of around 27,000 seen in benign specimens. A median tumor infiltrating lymphocyte percentage of about 1.8% was observed in carcinoma specimens, compared with more than 10% in benign specimens.

Notes on this clone: Its cognate antigen has yet to be identified. No qualities accompany the bases; no much larger clone lies one base away.

Bladder lesion specimens were collected at transurethral resection and stored at -80C. DNA was isolated from bladder specimens obtained during transurethral resection. The CDR3 holds 14 amino acids from the cysteine to the phenylalanine. CDR3 DNA only is kept here, 42 bases in frame from base 1. The germline V gene (reference sequence) provides CDR1 SGHNT and CDR2 YYREEE. V is pared back by 4 bases and J by 2 bases, with 9 bases lying between the germline termini. The TCR beta chain CDR3 region was sequenced with the immunoSEQ assay. Under the source paper's analysis protocol: T-cell fraction, clonal dominance and maximum TCR clone frequency were calculated for each specimen. TCRdb took over this immuneACCESS table, retaining in-frame rearrangements with V and J assigned. Such tables are incomplete; in checked studies, under half of the missing clones stem from an unresolved V gene, and the remainder is unexplained. The V and J calls and clone size were taken over from that table, and D and trimming were inferred from the DNA. Here the sample has thousands of clones; 71% occur a single time. Clones ranked in the top ten supply 12% of the sample.

The sample taken for sequencing was tumor-infiltrating cells from bladder cancer. The rearranged segments are TRBV5-4 and TRBJ1-4; TRBD1 is a possible D gene, resting on 5 matching bases. The source of this sequence is a human donor with urothelial carcinoma. The CDR3 protein sequence reads: CASSPTATNEKLFF. The nucleotides read TGTGCCAGCAGCCCGACAGCCACTAATGAAAAACTGTTTTTT.